Listed here is a single T cell receptor beta chain. Residents of about two dozen US areas, aged about 18 to 89 years, made up the participants. The data derive from a study of blood T cell repertoires in COVID-19. At the level of the study: The cDNA or gDNA used as material had been derived from T cells, B-cell-depleted T cells, or PBMCs.

Original analysis: From reference gene primer amplification, estimates of nucleated cell counts were derived. Clones were sequenced by immunoSEQ multiplex PCR, and TCRdb holds only the in-frame ones, with some missing. Clone size and the V and J calls come from that table; the DNA yielded D and trimming. Altogether some 270,000 clones are present, about 87% being singletons, with the ten largest covering roughly 4.3%. Trimming cost V 2 bases and J 4 bases, with 9 bases left between them. This CDR3 contains 15 residues. The genes are TRBV6-7 and TRBJ1-6; D might be TRBD1 (5 bases). TRBV6-7 is classed as an ORF, of uncertain function. This sequence originates from a woman aged 30 to 39 with acute COVID-19. Sample: PBMCs or T cells enriched from blood (not recorded which). This CDR3 reads CASSYPDNYNSPLHF. CDR3 in DNA: TGTGCCAGCAGTTACCCGGACAATTATAATTCACCCCTCCACTTT.